These T cell receptor beta chains were read from a single sample in a study of blood T cell repertoires in COVID-19. Assay used: immunoSEQ multiplex PCR; TCRdb lists only in-frame clones, some missing. In the table there are over 200,000 clones, roughly four fifths of which are singletons. The sequenced sample consisted of PBMCs or T cells enriched from blood (not recorded which). The receptors come from a man in his fifties or sixties who had recovered from COVID-19. Both conserved end residues are part of each CDR3. Each record gives: J gene, D gene, clone size, V gene, CDR3 protein, CDR3 DNA. A D gene is named only where the DNA matches it firmly. Expanded clones are given a class, and other clones once, few, many or no size at all.

>TRBJ1-1|TRBD1|.|TRBV7-9
CASSARDREGTEAFF
TGTGCCAGCAGCGCCCGGGACAGGGAGGGAACTGAAGCTTTCTTT
>TRBJ1-2|.|few|TRBV12-3/TRBV12-4
CASSLRQHYTF
TGTGCCAGCAGTTTACGACAGCACTACACCTTC
>TRBJ2-1|.|few|TRBV19
CASSTRDTGMREQFF
TGTGCCAGTAGTACAAGGGACACAGGGATGCGTGAGCAGTTCTTC
>TRBJ2-5|.|.|TRBV7-3
CASSQSRQAQETQYF
TGTGCCAGCAGTCAATCACGTCAGGCCCAAGAGACCCAGTACTTC
>TRBJ1-2|.|.|TRBV7-2
CASSLGGSTNYGYTF
TGTGCCAGCAGCTTAGGAGGCAGCACTAACTATGGCTACACCTTC
>TRBJ1-2|TRBD1|.|TRBV27
CASSSTGTGAYGYTF
TGTGCCAGCAGTTCAACCGGGACAGGGGCGTATGGCTACACCTTC
>TRBJ1-3|TRBD1|once|TRBV7-2
CASSSDRGGNTIYF
TGTGCCAGCAGCTCCGACAGGGGTGGAAACACCATATATTTT
>TRBJ2-5|.|.|TRBV4-2
CASGAVGETQYF
TGTGCCAGCGGGGCAGTGGGGGAGACCCAGTACTTC
>TRBJ2-1|TRBD2|few|TRBV7-9
CASSLPGLGNEQFF
TGTGCCAGCAGCTTACCGGGACTAGGAAATGAGCAGTTCTTC
>TRBJ2-1|.|.|TRBV6-6
CASSYVQGYEQFF
TGTGCCAGCAGTTATGTTCAGGGATATGAGCAGTTCTTC
>TRBJ1-1|.|.|TRBV5-4
CASSSEGSMNTEAFF
TGTGCCAGCAGCTCGGAAGGGAGCATGAACACTGAAGCTTTCTTT
>TRBJ1-4|.|.|TRBV7-8
CASSLVAGDRLNEKLFF
TGTGCCAGCAGCTTAGTTGCAGGCGACAGACTTAATGAAAAACTGTTTTTT
>TRBJ2-5|TRBD2|.|TRBV29-1
CSVVRLAEGWSETQYF
TGCAGCGTTGTTCGGCTAGCGGAGGGTTGGTCAGAGACCCAGTACTTC
>TRBJ2-1|TRBD2|.|TRBV5-4
CASSQEGLAGKNEQFF
TGTGCCAGCAGCCAGGAGGGACTAGCGGGGAAAAATGAGCAGTTCTTC
>TRBJ1-2|.|.|TRBV27
CASSLSRQSYGYTF
TGTGCCAGCAGTTTATCAAGACAGTCCTATGGCTACACCTTC
>TRBJ2-5|TRBD1|.|TRBV5-1
CASRRQQGAQETQYF
TGCGCCAGCAGACGGCAACAGGGGGCCCAAGAGACCCAGTACTTC
>TRBJ1-1|.|.|TRBV7-9
CASSLQANTEAFF
TGTGCCAGCAGCTTACAGGCGAACACTGAAGCTTTCTTT
>TRBJ1-3|TRBD1|.|TRBV5-5
CASSLGQGEGSGNTIYF
TGTGCCAGCAGCTTGGGACAGGGTGAAGGCTCTGGAAACACCATATATTTT
>TRBJ1-6|TRBD1|.|TRBV2
CASHITGDSPLHF
TGTGCCAGCCATATAACAGGGGATTCACCCCTCCACTTT
>TRBJ2-7|.|.|TRBV11-3
CASSLGRGYEQYF
TGTGCCAGCAGCTTAGGTCGGGGGTACGAGCAGTACTTC
>TRBJ2-2|.|.|TRBV11-3
CASSPTGTGELFF
TGTGCCAGCAGCCCCACCGGGACCGGGGAGCTGTTTTTT
>TRBJ1-6|TRBD1|.|TRBV5-8
CASSLNYGTDNSPLHF
TGTGCCAGCAGCCTAAACTACGGGACAGATAATTCACCCCTCCACTTT
>TRBJ2-3|.|.|TRBV5-1
CASSLSLGSSDTQYF
TGCGCCAGCAGCTTGAGCCTAGGCTCGTCAGATACGCAGTATTTT
>TRBJ2-5|TRBD2|.|TRBV4-2
CASSPQRGEKTQYF
TGTGCCAGCAGCCCACAGCGGGGGGAAAAGACCCAGTACTTC
>TRBJ2-1|TRBD2|.|TRBV4-1
CASSQVDLGLAGNNEQFF
TGCGCCAGCAGCCAAGTTGATCTAGGACTAGCGGGGAACAATGAGCAGTTCTTC
>TRBJ1-3|.|.|TRBV6-5
CAGGLGNTIYF
TGTGCCGGGGGCCTTGGAAACACCATATATTTT
>TRBJ2-3|.|few|TRBV18
CASSPLTGYTDTQYF
TGTGCCAGCTCACCACTAACGGGGTACACAGATACGCAGTATTTT
>TRBJ2-7|.|.|TRBV5-1
CASSPLQSSYEQYF
TGCGCCAGCAGCCCCTTACAGAGCTCCTACGAGCAGTACTTC
>TRBJ2-7|.|.|TRBV21-1
CASSKGRGRTYEQYF
TGTGCCAGCAGCAAGGGAAGGGGGCGAACCTACGAGCAGTACTTC
>TRBJ1-4|.|.|TRBV7-8
CASSLAPRRANEKLFF
TGTGCCAGCAGCTTAGCCCCCCGGCGGGCTAATGAAAAACTGTTTTTT
>TRBJ2-7|.|.|TRBV10-3
CAISERSNTFYEQYF
TGTGCCATCAGTGAGCGGAGTAACACCTTCTACGAGCAGTACTTC
>TRBJ1-1|.|.|TRBV6-2/TRBV6-3
CASSTNRIEAFF
TGTGCCAGCAGTACAAACAGAATTGAAGCTTTCTTT
>TRBJ1-5|.|.|TRBV18
CASSYGQSNQPQHF
TGTGCCAGCTCCTACGGACAGTCCAATCAGCCCCAGCATTTT
>TRBJ1-2|.|.|TRBV3-1/TRBV3-2
CASSHLRRADGYTF
TGTGCCAGCAGCCACCTTCGGAGGGCAGATGGCTACACCTTC
>TRBJ2-7|.|.|TRBV7-2
CASSLRQPYEQYF
TGTGCCAGCAGCTTAAGACAGCCCTACGAGCAGTACTTC
>TRBJ2-5|.|.|TRBV7-3
CASRSSATETQYF
TGTGCCTCCCGGAGTAGCGCGACGGAGACCCAGTACTTC
>TRBJ2-2|.|once|TRBV3-1/TRBV3-2
CASSPRETGELFF
TGTGCCAGCAGCCCCCGCGAGACCGGGGAGCTGTTTTTT
>TRBJ2-6|.|.|TRBV7-9
CASSLTASGANVLTF
TGTGCCAGCAGCTTAACAGCCTCTGGGGCCAACGTCCTGACTTTC
>TRBJ1-2|.|.|TRBV5-1
CASSPGAGGYTF
TGCGCCAGCAGCCCAGGGGCGGGTGGCTACACCTTC
>TRBJ2-7|TRBD2|few|TRBV6-1
CASSEAAGGAVSYEQYF
TGTGCCAGCAGTGAAGCGGCCGGGGGGGCGGTCTCCTACGAGCAGTACTTC
>TRBJ1-1|.|.|TRBV10-3
CAISVSNTEAFF
TGTGCCATCAGTGTCTCGAACACTGAAGCTTTCTTT
>TRBJ1-5|.|many|TRBV6-1
CASSEKIQGGNQPQHF
TGTGCCAGCAGTGAAAAGATACAGGGTGGAAATCAGCCCCAGCATTTT
>TRBJ2-4|TRBD1|.|TRBV4-3
CASSQQQGPGGNIQYF
TGCGCCAGCAGCCAACAACAGGGGCCAGGCGGGAACATTCAGTACTTC
>TRBJ1-1|TRBD1|.|TRBV11-2
CASSFDRVHTEAFF
TGTGCCAGCAGCTTCGACAGGGTTCACACTGAAGCTTTCTTT
>TRBJ1-1|TRBD1|few|TRBV12-3/TRBV12-4
CATAIQGETEAFF
TGTGCCACCGCTATACAGGGGGAAACTGAAGCTTTCTTT
>TRBJ2-7|.|few|TRBV27
CASSSPGKDYEQYF
TGTGCCAGCAGTTCTCCGGGAAAGGACTACGAGCAGTACTTC
>TRBJ1-2|.|.|TRBV19
CASTAGYSYGYTF
TGTGCCAGTACCGCAGGGTATTCATATGGCTACACCTTC
>TRBJ2-5|.|.|TRBV12-3/TRBV12-4
CASSFAGPTVQYF
TGTGCCAGCAGTTTTGCGGGACCAACGGTACAGTACTTC
>TRBJ1-5|.|.|TRBV24-1
CATSDSGGNNQPQHF
TGTGCCACCAGTGATTCGGGGGGAAACAATCAGCCCCAGCATTTT
>TRBJ1-3|TRBD1|once|TRBV19
CASRDLGQGSDITIYF
TGTGCCAGTAGAGACCTGGGACAGGGTAGTGATATCACCATATATTTT
>TRBJ1-2|.|.|TRBV5-8
CASSPFGQRQTVYGYTF
TGTGCCAGCAGCCCCTTCGGACAGCGCCAAACTGTCTATGGCTACACCTTC
>TRBJ1-2|TRBD1|.|TRBV19
CASSIGDRPPYGYTF
TGTGCCAGTAGTATAGGGGACAGGCCTCCCTATGGCTACACCTTC
>TRBJ2-3|TRBD2|.|TRBV4-1
CASSQDHRLAGALDTQYF
TGCGCCAGCAGCCAAGATCATCGGCTAGCGGGGGCCTTAGATACGCAGTATTTT